These 16 T cell receptor beta chains were all obtained from the same sample, sequenced in a study of beta chain features in type 1 diabetes. The study reverse transcribed the entire isolated RNA, so it sequenced expressed TCRB transcripts. Repertoires were generated with immunoSEQ multiplex PCR, while TCRdb's copy carries only in-frame clones and drops some. The data contain 200,000 to 250,000 clones, over 8.5% of them seen just once; the ten biggest clones take up about 0.037%. The sample taken for sequencing was naive CD4+ T cells from blood. These receptors were collected from a woman aged 18-29 years in good health.

This clone was seen a few times. This chain uses TRBV7-2 with TRBJ2-4; the match to TRBD2 covers 10 bases. This CDR3 comprises 13 residues. V trimming: 4 bases; J trimming: 12 bases; junction bases outside the gene matches: 6. Germline CDR1 SGHTA, CDR2 FQGNSA. CDR3 bases: TGTGCCAGCAGCTCCGAGCGGGAGGGGGGTCAGTACTTC. Translating it yields CASSSEREGGQYF.

This clone was picked up a small number of times. This chain joins TRBV18 and TRBJ1-5; D is undetermined. Germline V CDR1 and CDR2: KGHSH, LQKENI. The CDR3 extends over 14 amino acids. V was trimmed by 2 bases and J by 4 bases, leaving 9 bases between them. The CDR3 loop reads CASSPGVRNQPQHF. CDR3 bases: TGTGCCAGCTCACCAGGTGTTAGAAATCAGCCCCAGCATTTT.

The V gene is TRBV19, the J gene TRBJ1-1; D not certain. V was shortened by 7 bases and J by 0 bases, with 12 bases between the two germline ends. Germline V CDR1 and CDR2: LNHDA, SQIVND (reference sequence). The CDR3 contains 14 residues. The CDR3 reads CASIPRTLNTEAFF. DNA of the CDR3: TGTGCCAGTATCCCCCGGACTCTGAACACTGAAGCTTTCTTT.

This clone turned up a few times. This chain joins TRBV4-1 and TRBJ2-2, with D possibly being TRBD1 (5 bases). Germline lookup yields CDR1 MGHRA and CDR2 YSYEKL. The CDR3 consists of 16 residues. V shed 4 bases and J shed 4 bases, with 16 bases lying between them. The CDR3 bases are TGCGCCAGCAGCCCGACAGTGCCCAGATTCACCGGGGAGCTGTTTTTT. It codes for CASSPTVPRFTGELFF.

The chain has TRBV5-1 and TRBJ1-5, with TRBD1 matching 8 bases. Germline CDR1 SGHRS, CDR2 YFSETQ. The CDR3 is made up of 16 amino acids. V was pared by 4 bases and J by 4 bases, with 10 bases of the junction left unmatched. DNA for the CDR3: TGCGCCAGCAGCCTAGGGACAGGTCATAGTAATCAGCCCCAGCATTTT. It translates to CASSLGTGHSNQPQHF.

This clone was observed a few times. V is TRBV5-4 and J is TRBJ2-5, with 9 nucleotides matching TRBD1. J gave up 4 bases and V 4 bases, and 8 bases lay outside the gene matches. The CDR3 length is 15 residues. Looked up from germline, CDR1 is SGHNT and CDR2 is YYREEE (reference sequence). The DNA for the CDR3 is TGTGCCAGCAGCCCGCCGGGACAGGGAGCAGAGACCCAGTACTTC. Its translation is CASSPPGQGAETQYF.

This clone was recorded at least ten times. The chain is built from TRBV7-9 and TRBJ2-1, with TRBD1 as a possible D gene (6 bases). The V end lost 5 bases, the J end lost 11 bases, and 22 bases lay between the germline ends. The CDR3 has 15 residues. The germline CDR1 and CDR2 sequences are SEHNR and FQNEAQ (reference sequence). The CDR3 is CASSRYRDTLSKQFF. CDR3 DNA sequence: TGTGCCAGCAGCCGTTACCGGGACACCCTGAGTAAGCAGTTCTTC.

Here the CDR3 DNA reads TGTGCCAGCAGCCAAGATCTGAGGGACACCGGGGAGCTGTTTTTT. Protein product: CASSQDLRDTGELFF. The chain has TRBV4-2 and TRBJ2-2; D may be TRBD2 (5 bases). CDR3 length: 15 amino acids. The germline gives CDR1 LGHNA, CDR2 YNFKEQ. V lost 0 bases, J lost 3 bases, and 8 bases lay in between.

The chain joins TRBV18 to TRBJ1-5; 11 bases line up with TRBD1. V shed 4 bases, J shed 3 bases, and the junction held 2 bases outside the gene matches. Germline-derived CDR1 and CDR2 are KGHSH and LQKENI. There are 15 residues in the CDR3. The CDR3 protein is CASSRDRGDNQPQHF. CDR3 DNA: TGTGCCAGCTCACGGGACAGGGGGGACAATCAGCCCCAGCATTTT.

This clone has a handful of counts. The chain recombines TRBV7-8 with TRBJ2-6; 8 bases are a match to TRBD1. V dropped 5 bases and J dropped 0; count of bases not matched to a gene: 3. From germline, CDR1 is SGHVS and CDR2 FQNEAQ. This CDR3 contains 16 residues. The CDR3 nucleotides read TGTGCCAGCAGCGTGGACAGGGTCTCTGGGGCCAACGTCCTGACTTTC. This translates into CASSVDRVSGANVLTF. The whole variable domain, remainder taken from reference TRBV7-8 and TRBJ2-6, is GAGVSQSPRYKVAKRGQDVALRCDPISGHVSLFWYQQALGQGPEFLTYFQNEAQLDKSGLPSDRFFAERPEGSVSTLKIQRTQQEDSAVYLCASSVDRVSGANVLTFGAGSRLTVL.

This clone was seen many times. The chain recombines TRBV2 with TRBJ2-5, with 7 bases that match TRBD1. Germline V gives CDR1 SNHLY, CDR2 FYNNEI. Trimming removed 7 bases from V and 7 bases from J; junction bases left unmatched: 6. CDR3 size: 12 residues. CDR3 bases: TGTGCCAGCAATGACAGGGTGGGGACCCAGTACTTC. Encoded protein: CASNDRVGTQYF. Supplemented by reference TRBV2 and TRBJ2-5, the full variable domain reads EPEVTQTPSHQVTQMGQEVILRCVPISNHLYFYWYRQILGQKVEFLVSFYNNEISEKSEIFDDQFSVERPDGSNFTLKIRSTKLEDSAMYFCASNDRVGTQYFGPGTRLLVL.

V usage is TRBV5-1 and J usage is TRBJ2-3; 11 positions agree with TRBD2. With V trimmed by 5 bases and J by 5 bases, 4 bases remained unmatched. The CDR3 totals 14 residues. Germline-derived CDR1 and CDR2 are SGHRS and YFSETQ. The CDR3 sequence is CASSHSGREDTQYF. CDR3 DNA: TGCGCCAGCAGTCATAGCGGGAGGGAAGATACGCAGTATTTT.

The chain couples TRBV30 to TRBJ2-7, with D possibly TRBD2 on 5 matching bases. Germline CDR1 and CDR2: GTSNPN and SVGIG (reference sequence). This CDR3 is built from 15 residues. V lost 3 bases and J 3 bases, leaving 18 bases between the germline ends. CDR3 amino acids: CAWSPRGGRRYEQYF. CDR3 in DNA: TGTGCCTGGAGCCCGCGCGGAGGTAGGCGCTACGAGCAGTACTTC.

This clone appeared a few times. The chain is built from TRBV5-1 and TRBJ2-7; 7 bases map to TRBD1. The ends lost 0 bases at V and 1 base at J; junction bases unmatched: 1. This CDR3 is 14 amino acids long. CDR1 is SGHRS and CDR2 is YFSETQ in the germline V gene. As DNA, the CDR3 is TGCGCCAGCAGCTTGGTGGGACAGTCCTACGAGCAGTACTTC. The encoded protein is CASSLVGQSYEQYF.

This clone was seen a few times. The V gene is TRBV19, the J gene TRBJ2-1; tentative D call: TRBD1 (6 bases). This CDR3 contains 15 residues. Germline values: CDR1 LNHDA, CDR2 SQIVND (reference sequence). V was trimmed by 5 bases and J by 0 bases, leaving 11 bases between them. The CDR3 DNA reads TGTGCCAGTAGTCCAATGACAGGCTCCTACAATGAGCAGTTCTTC. Amino acids: CASSPMTGSYNEQFF.

This clone showed up just a few times. The V call is TRBV7-2, the J call TRBJ2-3; 10 bases map to TRBD2. Losses at the gene ends were 3 bases for V and 3 bases for J; bases not matched to a gene: 3. The CDR3 spans 15 residues. Germline V gene data show CDR1 as SGHTA and CDR2 as FQGNSA. This CDR3 is CASSFGSGRTDTQYF. DNA for the CDR3: TGTGCCAGCAGCTTCGGTAGCGGGAGGACAGATACGCAGTATTTT.